The rows below give T cell receptor beta chains drawn from one sample of a study of T cells in Graves' hyperthyroidism and ophthalmopathy. From the multiplex PCR reads, TCRdb called clonotypes with MiXCR, one entry per CDR3 protein. Here the sample spans about 200,000 distinct CDR3 sequences, roughly a sixth being singletons. Sequencing was performed on blood. These receptors were taken from a woman between 50 and 59 years old with Graves' hyperthyroidism. Each CDR3 is given with its conserved first and last residue. A D gene is named only where the DNA matches it firmly. A row's size may be missing; if present it is once, few, many or a size class.

D gene	V gene	J gene	clone size	CDR3 protein	CDR3 DNA
TRBD1	TRBV30	TRBJ1-5	.	CAWNTQGVFNQPQHF	TGTGCCTGGAATACCCAGGGGGTTTTCAATCAGCCCCAGCATTTT
.	TRBV7-3	TRBJ2-4	many	CASSQGTAKNIQYF	TGTGCCAGCAGCCAAGGGACAGCCAAAAACATTCAGTACTTC
.	TRBV5-1	TRBJ2-1	.	CASSLEGRGNEQFF	TGCGCCAGCAGCTTGGAGGGTAGGGGAAATGAGCAGTTCTTC
TRBD1	TRBV5-1	TRBJ2-1	few	CASSRAGTGAYNEQFF	TGCGCCAGCAGCCGGGCCGGGACAGGGGCCTACAATGAGCAGTTCTTC
TRBD2	TRBV5-1	TRBJ2-1	.	CASSIRLAGEHEQFF	TGCGCCAGCAGCATCAGACTAGCGGGAGAGCATGAGCAGTTCTTC
TRBD1	TRBV5-5	TRBJ2-1	many	CASSFSRDRGKNEQFF	TGTGCCAGCAGCTTCTCCCGGGACAGGGGGAAAAATGAGCAGTTCTTC
TRBD2	TRBV11-2	TRBJ2-1	many	CASSLYPGLALVGNEQFF	TGTGCCAGCAGCTTATACCCCGGACTAGCCCTTGTGGGCAATGAGCAGTTCTTC
.	TRBV20-1	TRBJ2-5	many	CSARRGLRHKDPRQETQYF	TGCAGTGCTAGAAGGGGCCTGAGACACAAGGACCCCCGCCAAGAGACCCAGTACTTC
.	TRBV30	TRBJ2-4	.	CAWSVRLGQIKNIQYF	TGTGCCTGGAGTGTACGTCTTGGGCAGATCAAAAACATTCAGTACTTC
.	TRBV19	TRBJ2-1	.	CASSRRDRNEQFF	TGTGCCAGTAGTAGGCGGGATAGGAATGAGCAGTTCTTC
TRBD2	TRBV28	TRBJ2-1	.	CASSLPGTGTSGILSYNEQFF	TGTGCCAGCAGTTTACCAGGGACCGGGACTAGCGGGATACTCTCCTACAATGAGCAGTTCTTC
TRBD2	TRBV19	TRBJ2-1	many	CASSVRLAGGPASSYNEQFF	TGTGCCAGTAGTGTCCGACTAGCGGGAGGGCCGGCTAGTTCCTACAATGAGCAGTTCTTC
.	TRBV11-2	TRBJ1-6	many	CASSLVLGQNSPLHF	TGTGCCAGCAGCTTAGTTCTCGGCCAAAATTCACCCCTCCACTTT
.	TRBV6-5	TRBJ2-1	.	CASSYGVGGGDEQFF	TGTGCCAGCAGTTATGGAGTAGGGGGGGGAGATGAGCAGTTCTTC
TRBD1	TRBV7-2	TRBJ2-7	many	CASSLTGTGGSYEQYF	TGTGCCAGCAGCTTAACCGGGACAGGGGGCTCCTACGAGCAGTACTTC
.	TRBV11-2	TRBJ2-7	many	CASSSQRYEQYF	TGTGCCAGCAGCTCGCAGCGTTACGAGCAGTACTTC
.	TRBV12-3/TRBV12-4	TRBJ1-6	many	CASSSVRALWQPNSPLHF	TGTGCCAGCAGTTCCGTTCGGGCGCTGTGGCAGCCTAATTCACCCCTCCACTTT
.	TRBV12-3/TRBV12-4	TRBJ2-1	.	CASSLQLTQGMRQFF	TGTGCCAGCAGTTTACAACTTACACAAGGGATGAGGCAGTTCTTC
TRBD1	TRBV20-1	TRBJ2-1	many	CSAPRGPTGNEQFF	TGCAGTGCGCCAAGGGGGCCTACAGGCAATGAGCAGTTCTTC
TRBD1	TRBV12-3/TRBV12-4	TRBJ2-7	many	CASSLGQGESSYEQYF	TGTGCCAGCAGTTTAGGGCAGGGGGAAAGCTCCTACGAGCAGTACTTC
.	TRBV7-9	TRBJ2-7	few	CASRRTGGSEQYF	TGTGCCAGCAGAAGGACCGGAGGAAGCGAGCAGTACTTC
.	TRBV5-1	TRBJ2-7	many	CASSKRTKSYEQYF	TGCGCCAGCAGCAAACGGACTAAATCCTACGAGCAGTACTTC
.	TRBV12-3/TRBV12-4	TRBJ2-2	.	CASSLSAGTGELFF	TGTGCCAGCAGTTTATCCGCGGGTACCGGGGAGCTGTTTTTT
TRBD2	TRBV2	TRBJ2-1	many	CASIGLADSYNEQFF	TGTGCCAGCATCGGACTAGCGGACTCCTACAATGAGCAGTTCTTC
TRBD1	TRBV20-1	TRBJ2-7	.	CSAPVQGASEQYF	TGCAGTGCCCCTGTACAGGGGGCGAGTGAGCAGTACTTC
TRBD2	TRBV27	TRBJ2-1	.	CASMSLAVSYNEQFF	TGTGCCAGCATGTCACTAGCGGTCTCCTACAATGAGCAGTTCTTC
TRBD1	TRBV25-1	TRBJ2-5	.	CASSGRTGVRETQYF	TGTGCCAGCAGTGGGCGGACAGGGGTGAGAGAGACCCAGTACTTC
TRBD1	TRBV2	TRBJ1-2	.	CASRKDREVGGYTF	TGTGCCAGCAGAAAGGACAGGGAAGTCGGTGGCTACACCTTC
TRBD1	TRBV13	TRBJ2-2	.	CASSYGQGEGTGELFF	TGTGCCAGCAGCTACGGACAGGGAGAAGGCACCGGGGAGCTGTTTTTT
TRBD1	TRBV27	TRBJ2-7	many	CASSFGDSSYEQYF	TGTGCCAGCAGTTTCGGGGACAGTTCCTACGAGCAGTACTTC
.	TRBV6-5	TRBJ2-7	many	CASSYSSAGFSYEQYF	TGTGCCAGCAGTTACTCGTCCGCAGGGTTTTCCTACGAGCAGTACTTC
.	TRBV7-9	TRBJ2-5	many	CASSSTGTLETQYF	TGTGCCAGCAGCTCGACCGGGACCCTGGAGACCCAGTACTTC
.	TRBV5-1	TRBJ2-1	many	CASSLDGTYNEQFF	TGCGCCAGCAGCTTGGACGGAACCTACAATGAGCAGTTCTTC
.	TRBV11-2	TRBJ2-7	many	CASSFTLPRFTSYEQYF	TGTGCCAGCAGCTTCACCTTACCGAGGTTCACCTCCTACGAGCAGTACTTC
.	TRBV29-1	TRBJ2-5	many	CSVVDHAQGNQETQYF	TGCAGCGTTGTTGACCACGCGCAGGGGAACCAAGAGACCCAGTACTTC
.	TRBV6-9	TRBJ2-7	few	CASSYLGWSTGEQYF	TGTGCCAGCAGTTACCTAGGATGGAGCACGGGCGAGCAGTACTTC
.	TRBV20-1	TRBJ1-3	.	CSANPNRASGNTIYF	TGCAGTGCTAACCCTAACAGGGCCTCTGGAAACACCATATATTTT
.	TRBV2	TRBJ2-1	many	CASRDRRSGNEQFF	TGTGCCAGCAGAGATAGAAGATCTGGCAATGAGCAGTTCTTC
TRBD1	TRBV20-1	TRBJ1-2	.	CSARGQPGGYTF	TGCAGTGCTAGGGGACAGCCGGGGGGCTACACCTTC
.	TRBV14	TRBJ1-1	.	CASRPFPDMNTEAFF	TGTGCCAGCAGACCCTTTCCTGATATGAACACTGAAGCTTTCTTT
TRBD1	TRBV2	TRBJ1-6	many	CASRTGTARSSLNSPLHF	TGTGCCAGCAGGACCGGGACAGCGCGGTCCTCTTTGAATTCACCCCTCCACTTT
.	TRBV6-1	TRBJ2-7	many	CASSTLRDGYEQYF	TGTGCCAGCAGTACCCTCCGGGACGGCTACGAGCAGTACTTC
TRBD1	TRBV29-1	TRBJ1-5	few	CSVGQSQNQPQHF	TGCAGCGTGGGACAGTCCCAAAATCAGCCCCAGCATTTT
.	TRBV30	TRBJ1-6	.	CAWRQEYNSPLHF	TGTGCCTGGAGACAGGAGTATAATTCACCCCTCCACTTT
TRBD2	TRBV6-5	TRBJ2-5	many	CASSYSFSGGPYQETQYF	TGTGCCAGCAGTTACTCATTTTCGGGAGGGCCGTACCAAGAGACCCAGTACTTC
.	TRBV24-1	TRBJ2-5	many	CATSVGGHHGETQYF	TGTGCCACCAGTGTAGGGGGACACCATGGAGAGACCCAGTACTTC
.	TRBV7-9	TRBJ2-7	many	CASSSTPGGSTYEQYF	TGTGCCAGCAGCTCCACCCCCGGGGGCAGTACCTACGAGCAGTACTTC
.	TRBV6-1	TRBJ1-6	once	CASREQVYSPLHF	TGTGCCAGCAGAGAACAGGTTTATTCACCCCTCCACTTT
.	TRBV12-3/TRBV12-4	TRBJ2-1	many	CASSLAGTGLSGRLHNEQFF	TGTGCCAGCAGTTTAGCCGGGACAGGCCTCAGCGGGAGACTCCACAATGAGCAGTTCTTC
TRBD1	TRBV28	TRBJ1-6	many	CASSLTGGVSPLHF	TGTGCCAGCAGCCTCACAGGGGGAGTTTCACCCCTCCACTTT
.	TRBV10-3	TRBJ2-3	.	CAISEKSTDTQYF	TGTGCCATCAGTGAGAAGTCCACAGATACGCAGTATTTT
TRBD1	TRBV27	TRBJ1-1	.	CASSLVQGGMNTEAFF	TGTGCCAGCAGTTTAGTACAGGGGGGGATGAACACTGAAGCTTTCTTT
TRBD1	TRBV7-2	TRBJ2-3	.	CASSSRTGVSDTQYF	TGTGCCAGCAGCTCGAGGACAGGGGTGTCGGATACGCAGTATTTT
.	TRBV15	TRBJ2-3	.	CATSARTDTQYF	TGTGCCACCAGCGCCCGTACAGATACGCAGTATTTT
.	TRBV29-1	TRBJ1-5	few	CSVGLGDSNQPQHF	TGCAGCGTGGGGTTGGGAGATAGCAATCAGCCCCAGCATTTT
TRBD2	TRBV3-1	TRBJ2-2	many	CASLLAGGTGELFF	TGTGCCAGCCTTTTAGCGGGAGGGACAGGGGAGCTGTTTTTT
.	TRBV18	TRBJ2-5	many	CASQATNRNQETQYF	TGTGCCAGCCAAGCGACCAACAGGAATCAAGAGACCCAGTACTTC